Shown below are 3 T cell receptor beta chains from a single sample sequenced in a study of spatial heterogeneity in lung cancer. Documented time point: sample taken at primary tumor resection. TCRdb called the 5' RACE reads again in MiXCR, with one record for every CDR3 protein. Of 3,000 or so distinct CDR3 sequences listed, roughly 5% are singletons. Specimen: normal lung tissue next to the tumor, collected at surgery. Receptor source: a male donor with early-stage non-small cell lung cancer.

This clonotype rates as medium-sized. The chain carries TRBV3-1 and TRBJ1-3; D gene ambiguous. The germline V and J ends were trimmed by 4 bases and 9 bases, with 10 bases remaining between them. Germline V gene data show CDR1 as LGHDT and CDR2 as YNNKEL (reference sequence). This CDR3 is 12 amino acids long. Written as DNA, the CDR3 is TGTGCCAGCAGCCTTACCACAACCACCATATATTTT. Protein sequence: CASSLTTTTIYF.

Relative to its sample, this clonotype is medium-sized. The V gene is TRBV7-9, the J gene TRBJ1-1; D unresolved. Germline V gene lookup returns CDR1 SEHNR and CDR2 FQNEAQ (reference sequence). Trimming pared 3 bases from V and 1 base from J, leaving 3 bases between. The CDR3 is made up of 12 amino acids. The CDR3 bases are TGTGCCAGCAGCTTTCCGAACACTGAAGCTTTCTTT. It encodes CASSFPNTEAFF.

Judged by abundance, this clonotype is medium-sized. The chain is built from TRBV24-1 and TRBJ2-3; 9 positions agree with TRBD1. The junction had 3 bases not matched to a gene; V was cut back by 2 bases and J by 10 bases. This CDR3 contains 13 residues. Germline assignment: CDR1 KGHDR and CDR2 SFDVKD. CDR3 DNA sequence: TGTGCCACCAGTGATTCTCGACAGGGGGCGCAGTATTTT. Its protein product is CATSDSRQGAQYF.